This TCR beta chain was sequenced during a study of OX40 agonist ivuxolimab in advanced cancers. Study as a whole: Patient treatment consisted of intravenous ivuxolimab administration every 2 weeks at 0.01 to 10 mg/kg.

The data were produced by immunoSEQ multiplex PCR, yet TCRdb's version contains in-frame clones alone and is incomplete. In the table there are tens of thousands of clones, around nine tenths of which are singletons. As regards this clone: The antigen is undetermined. Other DNA sequences in the sample encode the same CDR3.

Findings and caveats of the study: CD8+ T cells averaged more expanded clones than CD4+.

This receptor was taken from an adult with an advanced solid tumor such as melanoma, head and neck, liver or kidney cancer. The source was CD4+ or CD8+ T cells sorted from blood, collected in a trial of the OX40 agonist ivuxolimab.

CDR3 residues: CASSIRGETQYF. As DNA, the CDR3 is TGTGCCAGTAGTATTAGGGGAGAGACCCAGTACTTC. The chain joins TRBV19 to TRBJ2-5; perhaps TRBD1 as D (5 bases). Per the germline V gene, CDR1 is LNHDA and CDR2 is SQIVND (reference sequence). The CDR3 sequence is 12 residues long. V was pared by 3 bases and J by 4 bases, with 6 bases between.